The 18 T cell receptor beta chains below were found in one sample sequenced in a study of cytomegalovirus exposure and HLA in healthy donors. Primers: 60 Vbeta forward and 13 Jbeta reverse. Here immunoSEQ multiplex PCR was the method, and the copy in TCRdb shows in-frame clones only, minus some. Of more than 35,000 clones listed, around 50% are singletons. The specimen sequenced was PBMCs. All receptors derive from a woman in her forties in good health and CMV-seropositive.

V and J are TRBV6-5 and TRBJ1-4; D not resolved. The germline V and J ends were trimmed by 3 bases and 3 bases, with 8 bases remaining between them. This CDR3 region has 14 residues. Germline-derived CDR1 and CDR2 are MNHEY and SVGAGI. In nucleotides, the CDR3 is TGTGCCAGCAGTTATGGGCAGGCTAATGAAAAACTGTTTTTT. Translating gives CASSYGQANEKLFF.

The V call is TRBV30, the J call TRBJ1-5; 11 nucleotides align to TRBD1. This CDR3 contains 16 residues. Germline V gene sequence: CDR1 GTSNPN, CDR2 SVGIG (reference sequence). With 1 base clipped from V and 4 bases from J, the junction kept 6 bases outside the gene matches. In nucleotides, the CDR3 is TGTGCCTGGAGTGGGACAGGGGGCTGGGGGAATCAGCCCCAGCATTTT. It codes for CAWSGTGGWGNQPQHF.

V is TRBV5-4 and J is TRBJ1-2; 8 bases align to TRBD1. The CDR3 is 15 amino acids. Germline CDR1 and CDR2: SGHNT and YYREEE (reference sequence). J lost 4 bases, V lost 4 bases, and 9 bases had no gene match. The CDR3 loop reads CASSADRVKSYGYTF. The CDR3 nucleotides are TGTGCCAGCAGCGCGGACAGGGTAAAGAGCTATGGCTACACCTTC.

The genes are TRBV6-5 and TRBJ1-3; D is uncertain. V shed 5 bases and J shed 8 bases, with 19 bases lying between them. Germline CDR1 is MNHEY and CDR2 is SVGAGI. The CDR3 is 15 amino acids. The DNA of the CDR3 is TGTGCCAGCAGTATGGATTGGGGAGGTGGGGACACCATATATTTT. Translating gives CASSMDWGGGDTIYF.

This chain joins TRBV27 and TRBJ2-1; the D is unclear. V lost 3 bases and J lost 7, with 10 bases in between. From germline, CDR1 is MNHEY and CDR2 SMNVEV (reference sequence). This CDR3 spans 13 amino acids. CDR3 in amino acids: CASSFSTLNEQFF. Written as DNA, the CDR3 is TGTGCCAGCAGTTTTTCTACGTTGAATGAGCAGTTCTTC.

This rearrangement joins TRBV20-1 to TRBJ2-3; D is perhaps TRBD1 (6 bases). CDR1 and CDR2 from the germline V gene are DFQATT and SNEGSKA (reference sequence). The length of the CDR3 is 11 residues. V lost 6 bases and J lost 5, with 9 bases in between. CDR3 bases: TGCAGTGCCCGAGGGGGAGATACGCAGTATTTT. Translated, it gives CSARGGDTQYF.

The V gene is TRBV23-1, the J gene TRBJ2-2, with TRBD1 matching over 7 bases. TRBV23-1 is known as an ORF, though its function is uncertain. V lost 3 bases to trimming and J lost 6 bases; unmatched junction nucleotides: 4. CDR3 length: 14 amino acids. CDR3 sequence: CASSQGTASGELFF. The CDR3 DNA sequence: TGCGCCAGCAGTCAGGGGACAGCGTCCGGGGAGCTGTTTTTT.

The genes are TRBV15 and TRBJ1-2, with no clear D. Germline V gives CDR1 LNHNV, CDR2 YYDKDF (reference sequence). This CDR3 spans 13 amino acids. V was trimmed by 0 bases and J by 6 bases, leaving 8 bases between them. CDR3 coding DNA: TGTGCCACCAGCAGAGATGGAGGCAATGGCTACACCTTC. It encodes CATSRDGGNGYTF.

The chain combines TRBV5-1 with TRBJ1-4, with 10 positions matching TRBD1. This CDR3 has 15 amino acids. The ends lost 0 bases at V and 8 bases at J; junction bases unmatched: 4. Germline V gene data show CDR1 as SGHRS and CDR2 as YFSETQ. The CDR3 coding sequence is TGCGCCAGCAGCTTGGCGGGACAGGGGAACGAAAAACTGTTTTTT. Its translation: CASSLAGQGNEKLFF.

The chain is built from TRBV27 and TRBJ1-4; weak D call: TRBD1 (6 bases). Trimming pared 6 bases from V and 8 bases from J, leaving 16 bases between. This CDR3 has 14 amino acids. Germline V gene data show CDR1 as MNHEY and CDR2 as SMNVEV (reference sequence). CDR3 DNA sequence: TGTGCCAGCAGATCGTGGGGGGGCAGGGAAAAACTGTTTTTT. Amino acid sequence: CASRSWGGREKLFF. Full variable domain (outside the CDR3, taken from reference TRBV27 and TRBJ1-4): EAQVTQNPRYLITVTGKKLTVTCSQNMNHEYMSWYRQDPGLGLRQIYYSMNVEVTDKGDVPEGYKVSRKEKRNFPLILESPSPNQTSLYFCASRSWGGREKLFFGSGTQLSVL.

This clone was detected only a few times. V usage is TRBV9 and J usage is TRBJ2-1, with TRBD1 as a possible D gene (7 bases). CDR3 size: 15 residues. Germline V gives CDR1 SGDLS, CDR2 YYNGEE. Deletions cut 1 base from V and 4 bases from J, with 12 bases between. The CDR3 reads CASSVQGGEYNEQFF. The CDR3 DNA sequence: TGTGCCAGCAGCGTACAGGGGGGCGAATACAATGAGCAGTTCTTC.

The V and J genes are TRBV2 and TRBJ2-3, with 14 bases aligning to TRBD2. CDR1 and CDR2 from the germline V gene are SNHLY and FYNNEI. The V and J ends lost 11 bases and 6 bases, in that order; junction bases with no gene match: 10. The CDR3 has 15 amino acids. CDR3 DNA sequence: TGTGCCTTAAAAAGGACTAGCGGGGGGTCCGATACGCAGTATTTT. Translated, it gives CALKRTSGGSDTQYF. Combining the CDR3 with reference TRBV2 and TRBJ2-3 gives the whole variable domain EPEVTQTPSHQVTQMGQEVILRCVPISNHLYFYWYRQILGQKVEFLVSFYNNEISEKSEIFDDQFSVERPDGSNFTLKIRSTKLEDSAMYFCALKRTSGGSDTQYFGPGTRLTVL.

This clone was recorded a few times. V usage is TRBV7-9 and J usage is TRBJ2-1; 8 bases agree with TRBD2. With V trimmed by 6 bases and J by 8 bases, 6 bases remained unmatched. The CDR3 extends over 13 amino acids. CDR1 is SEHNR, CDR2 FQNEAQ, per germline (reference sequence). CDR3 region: CASRPGTSHEQFF. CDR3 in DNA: TGTGCCAGCAGGCCGGGGACTAGTCATGAGCAGTTCTTC. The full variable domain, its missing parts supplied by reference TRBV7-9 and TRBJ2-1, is DTGVSQNPRHKITKRGQNVTFRCDPISEHNRLYWYRQTLGQGPEFLTYFQNEAQLEKSRLLSDRFSAERPKGSFSTLEIQRTEQGDSAMYLCASRPGTSHEQFFGPGTRLTVL.

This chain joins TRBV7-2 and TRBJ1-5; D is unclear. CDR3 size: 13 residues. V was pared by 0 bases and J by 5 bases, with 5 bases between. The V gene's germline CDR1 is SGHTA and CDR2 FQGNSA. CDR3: CASSLALYQPQHF. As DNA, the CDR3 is TGTGCCAGCAGCTTAGCCTTATATCAGCCCCAGCATTTT.

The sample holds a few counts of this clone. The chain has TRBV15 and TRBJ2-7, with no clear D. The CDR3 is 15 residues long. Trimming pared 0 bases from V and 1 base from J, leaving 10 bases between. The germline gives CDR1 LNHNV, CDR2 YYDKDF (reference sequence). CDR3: CATSRDKSQSYEQYF. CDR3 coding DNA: TGTGCCACCAGCAGAGATAAGAGCCAATCCTACGAGCAGTACTTC.

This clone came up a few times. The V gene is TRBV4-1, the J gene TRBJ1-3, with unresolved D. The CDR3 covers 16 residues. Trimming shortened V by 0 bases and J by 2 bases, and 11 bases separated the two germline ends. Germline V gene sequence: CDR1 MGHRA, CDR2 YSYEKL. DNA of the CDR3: TGCGCCAGCAGCCAAGAGTTGTCCGGGACTGGAAACACCATATATTTT. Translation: CASSQELSGTGNTIYF.

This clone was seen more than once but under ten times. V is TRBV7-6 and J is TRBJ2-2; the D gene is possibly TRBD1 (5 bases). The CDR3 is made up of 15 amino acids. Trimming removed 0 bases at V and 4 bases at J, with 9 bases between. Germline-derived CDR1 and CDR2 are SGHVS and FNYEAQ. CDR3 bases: TGTGCCAGCAGCTTAGCTCAGGGTGGCACCGGGGAGCTGTTTTTT. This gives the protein CASSLAQGGTGELFF.

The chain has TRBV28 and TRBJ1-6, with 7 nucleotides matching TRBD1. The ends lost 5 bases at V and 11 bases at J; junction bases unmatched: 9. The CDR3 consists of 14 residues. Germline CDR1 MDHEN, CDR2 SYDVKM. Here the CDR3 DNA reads TGTGCCAGCAGTCCCCTCAGGGGGGTGACACCCCTCCACTTT. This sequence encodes CASSPLRGVTPLHF.